Listed here are 4 T cell receptor beta chains from one sample, sequenced in a study of CD4+ T cells in melanoma. Only in-frame clones appear in the TCRdb table, and some are missing; sequencing was by immunoSEQ multiplex PCR. Among 6,400 or so clones listed, around 63% were seen once. Sequencing was performed on cells from a culture (not recorded whether cultured in vitro). The receptors shown here come from a human donor with melanoma.

This clone has only one observation. The chain recombines TRBV7-2 with TRBJ2-2; D gene unclear. The CDR3 covers 15 residues. From germline, CDR1 is SGHTA and CDR2 FQGNSA. Trimming removed 1 base at V and 3 bases at J, with 9 bases between. The CDR3 DNA is TGTGCCAGCAGCTTAGAGCTAGGTTACACCGGGGAGCTGTTTTTT. As protein: CASSLELGYTGELFF.

This chain links TRBV28 with TRBJ1-4; D is unclear. The CDR3 extends over 15 amino acids. V gave up 4 bases and J gave up 2 bases, with 11 bases separating them. The germline V gene encodes CDR1 MDHEN and CDR2 SYDVKM. CDR3 loop: CASSSFRTTNEKLFF. The CDR3, as DNA: TGTGCCAGCAGTTCTTTCAGGACTACTAATGAAAAACTGTTTTTT.

The chain uses TRBV7-6 and TRBJ2-3; 11 bases match TRBD2. The CDR3 has 17 residues. Trimming removed 5 bases from V and 2 bases from J; junction bases left unmatched: 9. CDR1 and CDR2 (germline): SGHVS, FNYEAQ. The CDR3: CASSPVTSGGLTDTQYF. The DNA for the CDR3 is TGTGCCAGCAGCCCCGTAACTAGCGGGGGACTCACAGATACGCAGTATTTT.

The rearrangement joins TRBV30 to TRBJ1-2; D possibly corresponds to TRBD1 (5 bases). The germline CDR1 and CDR2 sequences are GTSNPN and SVGIG (reference sequence). Trimming removed 2 bases at V and 11 bases at J, with 24 bases between. This CDR3 contains 15 residues. The CDR3 coding sequence is TGTGCCTGGAGTCTGGGGCCCGTCGCCCTCCTTGGGTACACCTTC. Its translation is CAWSLGPVALLGYTF.